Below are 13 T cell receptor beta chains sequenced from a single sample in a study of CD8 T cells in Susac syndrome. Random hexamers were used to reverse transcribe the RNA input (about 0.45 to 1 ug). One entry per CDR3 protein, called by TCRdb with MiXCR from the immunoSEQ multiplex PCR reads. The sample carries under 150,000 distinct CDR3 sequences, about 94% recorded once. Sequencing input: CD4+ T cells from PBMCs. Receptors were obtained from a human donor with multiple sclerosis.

CDR3 DNA: TGCGCCAGCAGCCACGGGACAGGGGCAGATACGCAGTATTTT. Its protein product is CASSHGTGADTQYF. The chain combines TRBV4-3 with TRBJ2-3, with TRBD1 identical over 10 bases. Germline-derived CDR1 and CDR2 are LGHNA and YSLEER. The CDR3 consists of 14 residues. Trimming took 3 bases from V and 4 from J; bases not matched to a gene: 1.

The CDR3 sequence is CASSKTGSNEQFF. The CDR3 nucleotides read TGTGCCAGCAGCAAGACTGGGAGCAATGAGCAGTTCTTC. The V and J genes are TRBV7-2 and TRBJ2-1, with D perhaps TRBD2 (5 bases). The V and J ends lost 5 bases and 6 bases respectively, with 11 bases between them. The CDR3 contains 13 residues. Germline CDR1 and CDR2: SGHTA and FQGNSA.

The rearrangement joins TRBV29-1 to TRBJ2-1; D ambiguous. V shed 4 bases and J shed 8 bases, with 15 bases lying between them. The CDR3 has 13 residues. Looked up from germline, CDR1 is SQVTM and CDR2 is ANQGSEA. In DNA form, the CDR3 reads TGCAGCGTTGGTCGATTGGAGACGTATGAGCAGTTCTTC. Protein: CSVGRLETYEQFF.

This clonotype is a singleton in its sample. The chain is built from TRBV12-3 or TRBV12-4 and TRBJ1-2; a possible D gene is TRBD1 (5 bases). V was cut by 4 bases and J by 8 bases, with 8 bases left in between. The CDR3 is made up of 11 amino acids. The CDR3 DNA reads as TGTGCCAGCAGTTGGGGACGCGGCTACACCTTC. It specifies CASSWGRGYTF.

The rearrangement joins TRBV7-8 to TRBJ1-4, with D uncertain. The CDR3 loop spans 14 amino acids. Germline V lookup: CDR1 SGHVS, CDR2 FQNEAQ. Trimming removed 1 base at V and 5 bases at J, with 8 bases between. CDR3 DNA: TGTGCCAGCAGCTTAGGCAGGCTGAATGAAAAACTGTTTTTT. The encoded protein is CASSLGRLNEKLFF.

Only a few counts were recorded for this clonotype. CDR3 residues: CASSQGTSNQPQHF. CDR3 coding DNA: TGTGCCAGTTCCCAGGGAACTAGCAATCAGCCCCAGCATTTT. The chain joins TRBV19 to TRBJ1-5, with D tentatively TRBD1 (5 bases). Germline values: CDR1 LNHDA, CDR2 SQIVND (reference sequence). This CDR3 comprises 14 residues. V shed 8 bases and J shed 0 bases, with 11 bases lying between them. Based on the CDR3 plus reference TRBV19 and TRBJ1-5, the full variable domain is DGGITQSPKYLFRKEGQNVTLSCEQNLNHDAMYWYRQDPGQGLRLIYYSQIVNDFQKGDIAEGYSVSREKKESFPLTVTSAQKNPTAFYLCASSQGTSNQPQHFGDGTRLSIL.

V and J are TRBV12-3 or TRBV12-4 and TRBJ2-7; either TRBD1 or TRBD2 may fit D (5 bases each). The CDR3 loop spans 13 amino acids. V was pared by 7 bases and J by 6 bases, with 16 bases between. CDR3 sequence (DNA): TGTGCCAGCACCCTGTTAGGGACGCTCGAGCAGTACTTC. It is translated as CASTLLGTLEQYF.

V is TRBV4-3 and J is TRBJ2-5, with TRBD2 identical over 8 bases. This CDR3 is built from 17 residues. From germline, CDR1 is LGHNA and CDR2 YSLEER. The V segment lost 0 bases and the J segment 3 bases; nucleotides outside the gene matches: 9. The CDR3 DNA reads TGCGCCAGCAGCCAAGATCCCCTCGCAGCGGGGGAAGAGACCCAGTACTTC. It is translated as CASSQDPLAAGEETQYF.

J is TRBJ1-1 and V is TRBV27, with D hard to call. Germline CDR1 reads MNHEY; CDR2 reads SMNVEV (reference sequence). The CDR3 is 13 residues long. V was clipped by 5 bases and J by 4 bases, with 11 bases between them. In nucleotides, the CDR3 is TGTGCCAGCAGTCCGGACGAGGGCACTGAAGCTTTCTTT. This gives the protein CASSPDEGTEAFF.

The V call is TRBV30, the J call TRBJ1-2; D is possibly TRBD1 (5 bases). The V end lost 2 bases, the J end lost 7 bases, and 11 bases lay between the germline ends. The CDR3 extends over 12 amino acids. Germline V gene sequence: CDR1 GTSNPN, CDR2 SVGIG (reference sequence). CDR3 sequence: CAWSPGLSGYTF. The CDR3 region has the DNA TGTGCCTGGAGTCCGGGACTCTCTGGCTACACCTTC.

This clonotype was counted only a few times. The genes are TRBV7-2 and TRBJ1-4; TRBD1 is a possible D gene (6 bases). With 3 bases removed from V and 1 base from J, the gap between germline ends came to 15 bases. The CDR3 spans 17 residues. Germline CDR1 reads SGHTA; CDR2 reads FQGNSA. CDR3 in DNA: TGTGCCAGCAGCTTCTCCATCGGACAGCAAACTAATGAAAAACTGTTTTTT. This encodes CASSFSIGQQTNEKLFF.

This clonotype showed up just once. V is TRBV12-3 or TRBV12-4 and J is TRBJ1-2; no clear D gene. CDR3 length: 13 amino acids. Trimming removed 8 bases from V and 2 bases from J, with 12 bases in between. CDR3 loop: CASRPPGNYGYTF. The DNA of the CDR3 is TGTGCCAGCCGACCACCGGGGAACTATGGCTACACCTTC.

CDR3 loop: CASSRDLNIDSPLHF. The CDR3 bases are TGTGCCAGCAGCCGGGACCTGAACATCGATTCACCCCTCCACTTT. V and J are TRBV5-4 and TRBJ1-6; possible D gene TRBD1, 5 bases. V lost 4 bases and J 8 bases, leaving 16 bases between the germline ends. CDR3 length equals 15 residues. In germline, CDR1 is SGHNT, CDR2 YYREEE (reference sequence).